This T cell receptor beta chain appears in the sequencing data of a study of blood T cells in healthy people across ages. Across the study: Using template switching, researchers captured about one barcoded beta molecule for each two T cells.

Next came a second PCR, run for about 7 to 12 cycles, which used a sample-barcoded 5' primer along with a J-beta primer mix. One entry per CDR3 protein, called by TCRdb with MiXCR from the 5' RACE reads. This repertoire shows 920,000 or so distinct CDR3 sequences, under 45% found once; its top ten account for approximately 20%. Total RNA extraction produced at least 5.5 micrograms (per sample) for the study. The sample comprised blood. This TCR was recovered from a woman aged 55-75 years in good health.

CDR3 sequence (DNA): TGTGCCAGTTGGGCGGCCCCTCGAGAGACCCAGTACTTC. Protein sequence: CASWAAPRETQYF. The V call is TRBV7-6, the J call TRBJ2-5; D gene uncertain. The germline CDR1 and CDR2 sequences are SGHVS and FNYEAQ. V dropped 9 bases and J dropped 4 bases, with 15 bases sitting between them. This CDR3 comprises 13 residues.